This TCR beta chain was identified in a study of OX40 agonist ivuxolimab in advanced cancers. Study at large: Partial responses were observed in three patients, of whom one had hepatocellular carcinoma and two had cutaneous melanoma.

Germline-derived CDR1 and CDR2 are LGHNA and YNFKEQ. After removal of 4 bases from V and 4 bases from J, the junction contained 1 base not matched to a gene. The CDR3 loop spans 14 amino acids. The data were produced by immunoSEQ multiplex PCR, yet TCRdb's version contains in-frame clones alone and is incomplete. The data show 37,000 or so clones, 80% to 90% seen once. Findings and caveats of the study: Dosing at 0.1 to 3.0 mg/kg was accompanied by clonal expansion of CD4+ and CD8+ blood T cells by week 6. Partial responders dosed at 0.1-3.0 mg/kg displayed clonal expansion ranking among the lowest.

With regard to this clone: Its antigen is not identified.

V usage is TRBV4-2 and J usage is TRBJ2-7; 13 nucleotides align to TRBD2. Sequencing was performed on CD4+ or CD8+ T cells sorted from blood, taken in a trial of the OX40 agonist ivuxolimab. This clonotype was sampled from an adult with an advanced solid tumor such as melanoma, head and neck, liver or kidney cancer. The CDR3 loop reads CASSPGLAGYEQYF. The CDR3 DNA is TGTGCCAGCAGCCCGGGACTAGCGGGGTACGAGCAGTACTTC.